One sample yielded the 22 T cell receptor beta chains listed below, sequenced in a study of metastatic and nonmetastatic thyroid tumors. MiXCR was used by TCRdb to re-call the PCR reads. This sample has around 89,000 clones, with around 14% found just once. Not a single patient had been given any form of treatment at any point before undergoing thyroid surgery. Input material: blood. These receptors were obtained from a female donor with papillary thyroid cancer or a benign thyroid nodule (not recorded which). Some clones in this sample may be carry-over from other donors' samples.

In its sample, this clone ranks as medium-sized. The chain recombines TRBV6-5 with TRBJ2-3; 7 bases are shared with TRBD2. Unmatched junction bases numbered 3, after V lost 2 bases and J lost 1 base. The germline gives CDR1 MNHEY, CDR2 SVGAGI. The CDR3 is 15 residues long. CDR3 DNA: TGTGCCAGCAGTTACCGGGCGGGGGGCACAGATACGCAGTATTTT. Translating gives CASSYRAGGTDTQYF.

This clone was detected ten times or more. CDR3 residues: CASRSSGGSNQPQHF. The DNA of the CDR3 is TGTGCCAGCAGATCATCCGGTGGTAGCAATCAGCCCCAGCATTTT. The gene calls are TRBV12-3 or TRBV12-4 and TRBJ1-5; D is unresolved. The CDR3 sequence is 15 residues long. V lost 6 bases and J 0 bases, leaving 12 bases between the germline ends.

This clone showed up many times. This rearrangement joins TRBV6-5 to TRBJ1-5; 7 bases line up with TRBD1. Germline CDR1 and CDR2: MNHEY and SVGAGI. CDR3 size: 19 residues. V was pared by 6 bases and J by 0 bases, with 17 bases of the junction left unmatched. CDR3 protein: CASRRGGGGASYSNQPQHF. CDR3 sequence (DNA): TGTGCCAGCAGGCGGGGAGGAGGGGGCGCGAGCTATAGCAATCAGCCCCAGCATTTT.

This clone was counted ten times or more. The chain has TRBV7-3 and TRBJ1-6; D ambiguous. The ends were cut back, 3 bases at V and 4 bases at J, with 7 bases in the middle. Germline assignment: CDR1 SGHTA and CDR2 FQGTGA. This CDR3 is 14 amino acids long. The DNA for the CDR3 is TGTGCCAGCAGCTTGACGGCTTATAATTCACCCCTCCACTTT. Its protein product is CASSLTAYNSPLHF.

Concerning this clone: Likely a read error: the CDR3 ends without its conserved phenylalanine or tryptophan. The limits of the CDR3 on the DNA are not certain, so only TCRdb's listed CDR3 is given. This chain links TRBV7-7 with TRBJ2-5; the table's D call TRBD2 went unverified against the DNA. Germline V gene lookup returns CDR1 SSHAT and CDR2 FNYEAQ (reference sequence). The CDR3 is 8 residues long, counting both termini. CDR3 residues: CASSLEAG.

This clone has at least ten counts. This chain joins TRBV2 and TRBJ1-2, with TRBD1 identical over 11 bases. V was pared by 6 bases and J by 7 bases, with 4 bases of the junction left unmatched. The germline V gene encodes CDR1 SNHLY and CDR2 FYNNEI. This CDR3 has 13 amino acids. This chain's CDR3 is CASSGQGASGYTF. Written as DNA, the CDR3 is TGTGCCAGCAGCGGACAGGGGGCCAGTGGCTACACCTTC.

This clone was observed at least ten times. Additional DNA sequences in this sample encode the identical CDR3. The chain is built from TRBV28 and TRBJ2-1; the D is unclear. The length of the CDR3 is 12 residues. CDR1 MDHEN and CDR2 SYDVKM come from the germline V gene. V was cut by 2 bases and J by 7 bases, with 6 bases left in between. The CDR3 nucleotides are TGTGCCAGCAGTTTAGGTGGGAATGAGCAGTTCTTC. Encoded protein: CASSLGGNEQFF.

There are many counts of this clone. The chain couples TRBV12-3 or TRBV12-4 to TRBJ1-2; the match to TRBD1 covers 7 bases. This CDR3 spans 13 amino acids. Trimming took 6 bases from V and 6 from J; bases not matched to a gene: 7. In DNA form, the CDR3 reads TGTGCCAGCAGCCGACAGGGAATCAATGGCTACACCTTC. It codes for CASSRQGINGYTF.

This clone appeared many times. The genes are TRBV12-3 or TRBV12-4 and TRBJ1-2; perhaps TRBD1 as D (6 bases). Trimming took off 0 bases at V and 5 bases at J, with 19 bases between the two ends. The CDR3 loop spans 17 amino acids. The CDR3 sequence: CASSLALGGAGRYGYTF. In DNA, the CDR3 is TGTGCCAGCAGTTTAGCGCTAGGGGGAGCGGGGAGGTATGGCTACACCTTC.

The sample holds many counts of this clone. This specimen includes other DNA sequences encoding the same CDR3. V usage is TRBV2 and J usage is TRBJ1-2, with D hard to call. The CDR3 consists of 12 residues. Germline V gives CDR1 SNHLY, CDR2 FYNNEI. The V end lost 4 bases, the J end lost 8 bases, and 11 bases lay between the germline ends. DNA of the CDR3: TGTGCCAGCAGTGGGCAGAGTCGGGGCTACACCTTC. This sequence encodes CASSGQSRGYTF. The complete variable domain, with remaining parts taken from reference TRBV2 and TRBJ1-2, reads EPEVTQTPSHQVTQMGQEVILRCVPISNHLYFYWYRQILGQKVEFLVSFYNNEISEKSEIFDDQFSVERPDGSNFTLKIRSTKLEDSAMYFCASSGQSRGYTFGSGTRLTVV.

The chain is built from TRBV3-1 and TRBJ1-2; tentatively, D is TRBD1 (5 bases). Germline CDR1 LGHDT, CDR2 YNNKEL (reference sequence). The CDR3 contains 14 residues. The V end was cut by 4 bases, the J end by 7 bases, with 16 bases between. In nucleotides, the CDR3 is TGTGCCAGCAGCCGACCAGGGACTTATGGTGGCTACACCTTC. Translation: CASSRPGTYGGYTF.

This clone was recorded at least ten times. This chain connects TRBV6-1 to TRBJ2-7; D gene unclear. This CDR3 is built from 14 residues. Germline loops: CDR1 MNHNS, CDR2 SASEGT. Trimming took off 5 bases at V and 1 base at J, with 12 bases between the two ends. Here the CDR3 reads CASSSNDISYEQYF. In DNA, the CDR3 is TGTGCCAGCAGTTCTAATGACATTTCCTACGAGCAGTACTTC.

This clone was counted between two and nine times. The junction shows a germline mismatch at one end, possibly a read error. V is TRBV6-2 or TRBV6-3 and J is TRBJ2-1; 8 bases map to TRBD1. The CDR3 is 15 amino acids. Looked up from germline, CDR1 is MNHEY and CDR2 is SVGEGT. CDR3: CASIRQTGAINEHFF. The CDR3 DNA reads TGTGCCAGCATCCGTCAGACAGGGGCTATCAATGAGCATTTCTTC.

This clone was seen repeatedly, ten times or more. The chain carries TRBV2 and TRBJ1-1, with D hard to call. The V end was cut by 6 bases, the J end by 1 base, with 12 bases between. The CDR3 is made up of 14 amino acids. Germline V lookup: CDR1 SNHLY, CDR2 FYNNEI. The CDR3 region is CASSPKDWNTEAFF. The CDR3 nucleotides read TGTGCCAGCAGCCCGAAGGATTGGAACACTGAAGCTTTCTTT.

The CDR3 DNA reads TGTGCCAGCAGCTTAGTATATGAGCAGTTCTTC. Its translation is CASSLVYEQFF. J is TRBJ2-1 and V is TRBV7-6; D unclear. V was cut by 1 base and J by 8 bases, with 3 bases left in between. The length of the CDR3 is 11 residues. The germline V gene encodes CDR1 SGHVS and CDR2 FNYEAQ.

This clone was detected many times. The CDR3 sequence is CASSLVGQGAYEQYF. The CDR3 bases are TGTGCCAGCAGCTTAGTGGGACAGGGTGCCTACGAGCAGTACTTC. V and J are TRBV7-2 and TRBJ2-7; 9 bases fit TRBD1. Germline lookup yields CDR1 SGHTA and CDR2 FQGNSA. The CDR3 contains 15 residues. Trimming at V came to 1 base and at J to 2 bases, leaving 3 bases not matched to a gene.

This clone came up many times. The chain has TRBV6-4 and TRBJ1-3; a weak D match, TRBD1 (5 bases). The V and J ends lost 8 bases and 0 bases respectively, with 14 bases between them. Germline V gene sequence: CDR1 MRHNA, CDR2 SNTAGT. The CDR3 contains 15 residues. The CDR3 sequence: CASSDRGGSGNTIYF. For the CDR3, the DNA is TGTGCCAGCTCTGACCGGGGGGGCTCTGGAAACACCATATATTTT.

This clone was seen a few times. A read error may be the cause here, since a much bigger clone is one base away. V gene TRBV19 combines with J gene TRBJ2-1, with D perhaps matching TRBD1 or TRBD2 (5 bases each). The CDR3 spans 15 residues. Germline CDR1 and CDR2: LNHDA and SQIVND (reference sequence). Trimming took 4 bases from V and 3 from J, leaving 13 bases between them. Written as DNA, the CDR3 is TGTGCCAGTAGTACCCAGGGACGGATCTACAATGAGCAGTTCTTC. Residues: CASSTQGRIYNEQFF.

At least ten counts were recorded for this clone. The chain links TRBV9 to TRBJ2-1, with 7 positions matching TRBD2. V dropped 6 bases and J dropped 2; count of bases not matched to a gene: 8. The CDR3 extends over 15 amino acids. Germline assignment: CDR1 SGDLS and CDR2 YYNGEE. The CDR3 here is CASIHPGGTYNEQFF. The CDR3 DNA reads TGTGCCAGCATTCATCCGGGGGGTACCTACAATGAGCAGTTCTTC.

Remarks on this clone: The junction departs from germline at one end; a sequencing error may be responsible. The chain uses TRBV9 and TRBJ2-5; 7 nucleotides agree with TRBD1. Germline values: CDR1 SGDLS, CDR2 YYNGEE. There are 16 residues in the CDR3. DNA for the CDR3: TGTGCCAGCAGCGCCCTGACCGGGACAGACCAAGAGACCAAGTACTTC. Its translation is CASSALTGTDQETKYF.

This clone showed up many times. DNA of the CDR3: TGTGCCAGCAGTGAAAATGGGCGTCCCGGTTACGAGCAGTACTTC. It codes for CASSENGRPGYEQYF. This chain uses TRBV2 with TRBJ2-7; D is unclear. V lost 2 bases and J 4 bases, leaving 15 bases between the germline ends. The CDR3 is 15 residues long. The V gene's germline CDR1 is SNHLY and CDR2 FYNNEI.

The V gene is TRBV5-1, the J gene TRBJ2-5; weak D call: TRBD1 (6 bases). Germline V gene data show CDR1 as SGHRS and CDR2 as YFSETQ. Trimming removed 2 bases from V and 5 bases from J, with 13 bases in between. The CDR3 contains 14 residues. CDR3 sequence reads: CASSFTTQGETQYF. CDR3 nucleotide sequence: TGCGCCAGCAGCTTCACAACTCAGGGGGAGACCCAGTACTTC.